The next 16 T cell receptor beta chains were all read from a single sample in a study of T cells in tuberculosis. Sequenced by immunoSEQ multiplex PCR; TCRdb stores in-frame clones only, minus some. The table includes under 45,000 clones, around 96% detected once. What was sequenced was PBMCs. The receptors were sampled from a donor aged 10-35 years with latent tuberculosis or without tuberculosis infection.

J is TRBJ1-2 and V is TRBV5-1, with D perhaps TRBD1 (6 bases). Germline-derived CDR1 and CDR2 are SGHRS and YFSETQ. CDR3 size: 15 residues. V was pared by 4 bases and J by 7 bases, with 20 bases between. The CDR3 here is CASSPVPGGLRGYTF. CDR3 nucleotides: TGCGCCAGCAGCCCAGTTCCGGGGGGCTTGCGTGGCTACACCTTC.

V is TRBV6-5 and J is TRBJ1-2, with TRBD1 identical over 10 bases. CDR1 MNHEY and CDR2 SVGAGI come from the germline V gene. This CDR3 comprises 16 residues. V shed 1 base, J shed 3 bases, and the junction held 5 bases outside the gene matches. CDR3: CASSYWGDRGDYGYTF. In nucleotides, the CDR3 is TGTGCCAGCAGTTACTGGGGGGACAGGGGCGACTATGGCTACACCTTC.

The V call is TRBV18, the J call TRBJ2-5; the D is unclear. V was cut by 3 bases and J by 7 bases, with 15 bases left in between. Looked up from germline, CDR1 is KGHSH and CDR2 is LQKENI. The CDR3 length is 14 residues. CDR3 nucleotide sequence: TGTGCCAGCTCACCGCTGGGCAAGGAAGGGACCCAGTACTTC. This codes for CASSPLGKEGTQYF.

The CDR3 region is CASRRGQFDRLTGELFF. In DNA, the CDR3 is TGTGCCAGTAGGAGAGGACAGTTCGATCGGCTCACCGGGGAGCTGTTTTTT. The chain is built from TRBV19 and TRBJ2-2; weak D call: TRBD1 (6 bases). Trimming cost V 6 bases and J 4 bases, with 21 bases left between them. There are 17 residues in the CDR3. Germline CDR1 LNHDA, CDR2 SQIVND (reference sequence).

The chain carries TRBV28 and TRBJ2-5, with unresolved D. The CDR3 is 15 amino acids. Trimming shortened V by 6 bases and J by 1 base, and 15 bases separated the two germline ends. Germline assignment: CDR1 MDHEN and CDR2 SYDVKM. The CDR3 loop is CASSEILRRQETQYF. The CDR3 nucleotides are TGTGCCAGCAGCGAAATACTACGCCGCCAAGAGACCCAGTACTTC. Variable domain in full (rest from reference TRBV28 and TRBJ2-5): DVKVTQSSRYLVKRTGEKVFLECVQDMDHENMFWYRQDPGLGLRLIYFSYDVKMKEKGDIPEGYSVSREKKERFSLILESASTNQTSMYLCASSEILRRQETQYFGPGTRLLVL.

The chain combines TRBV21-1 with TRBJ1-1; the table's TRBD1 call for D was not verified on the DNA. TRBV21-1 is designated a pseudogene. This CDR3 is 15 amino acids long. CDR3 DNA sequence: TGTGCCAGCAGCAAAGCGGTCAGTATGAACACTGAAGCTTTCTTT. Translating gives CASSKAVSMNTEAFF.

The CDR3 sequence: CASSLVNYGYTF. For the CDR3, the DNA is TGTGCCAGCAGCTTGGTAAACTATGGCTACACCTTC. The V and J genes are TRBV5-8 and TRBJ1-2; no definite D call. V gave up 0 bases and J gave up 2 bases, with 2 bases separating them. The CDR3 covers 12 residues. Germline V gene lookup returns CDR1 SGHTS and CDR2 YDEGEE.

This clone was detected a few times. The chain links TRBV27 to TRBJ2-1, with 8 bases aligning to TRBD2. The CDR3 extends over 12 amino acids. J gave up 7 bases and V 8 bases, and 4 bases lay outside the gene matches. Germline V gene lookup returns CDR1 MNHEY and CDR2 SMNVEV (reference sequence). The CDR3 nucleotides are TGTGCCAGCGTAGCGGGGTCTAATGAGCAGTTCTTC. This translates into CASVAGSNEQFF.

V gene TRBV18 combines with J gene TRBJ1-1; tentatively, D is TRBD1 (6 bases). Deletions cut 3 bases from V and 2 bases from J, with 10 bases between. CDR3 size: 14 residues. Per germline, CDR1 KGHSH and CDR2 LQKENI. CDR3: CASSPQQGNTEAFF. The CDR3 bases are TGTGCCAGCTCACCCCAACAGGGAAACACTGAAGCTTTCTTT.

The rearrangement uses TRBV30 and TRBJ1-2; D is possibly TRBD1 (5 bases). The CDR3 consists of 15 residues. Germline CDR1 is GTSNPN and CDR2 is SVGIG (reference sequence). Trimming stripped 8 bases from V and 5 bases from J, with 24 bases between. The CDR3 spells CASPIRTGLIYGYTF. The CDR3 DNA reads TGTGCCAGCCCAATTCGAACGGGACTCATATATGGCTACACCTTC.

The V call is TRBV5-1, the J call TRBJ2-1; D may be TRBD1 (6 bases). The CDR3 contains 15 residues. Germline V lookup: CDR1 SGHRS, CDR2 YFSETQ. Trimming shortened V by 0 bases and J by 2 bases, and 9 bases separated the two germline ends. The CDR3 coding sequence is TGCGCCAGCAGCTTGGGGGACACTACCTACAATGAGCAGTTCTTC. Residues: CASSLGDTTYNEQFF.

The DNA of the CDR3 is TGTGCCAGTATTGCCCGGGGGTTGGGTAATGAAAAACTGTTTTTT. Its translation: CASIARGLGNEKLFF. The chain recombines TRBV19 with TRBJ1-4, with D maybe TRBD1 (5 bases). This CDR3 is 15 amino acids long. The V gene lost 7 bases and the J gene lost 4 bases, with 16 bases spanning the gap. CDR1 is LNHDA, CDR2 SQIVND, per germline (reference sequence).

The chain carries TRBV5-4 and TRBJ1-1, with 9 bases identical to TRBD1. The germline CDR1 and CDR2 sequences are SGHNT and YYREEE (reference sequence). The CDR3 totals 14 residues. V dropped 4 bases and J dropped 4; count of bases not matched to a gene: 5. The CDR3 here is CASSNRGLGTEAFF. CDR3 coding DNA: TGTGCCAGCAGCAACAGGGGGCTGGGCACTGAAGCTTTCTTT. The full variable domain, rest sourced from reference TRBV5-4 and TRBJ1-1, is ETGVTQSPTHLIKTRGQQVTLRCSSQSGHNTVSWYQQALGQGPQFIFQYYREEENGRGNFPPRFSGLQFPNYSSELNVNALELDDSALYLCASSNRGLGTEAFFGQGTRLTVV.

The CDR3 sequence: CASESSGANVLTF. The CDR3 nucleotides are TGTGCCAGCGAGAGCTCTGGGGCCAACGTCCTGACTTTC. The V call is TRBV25-1, the J call TRBJ2-6; D is ambiguous. V lost 8 bases and J 0 bases, leaving 5 bases between the germline ends. The CDR3 runs to 13 residues. Germline V lookup: CDR1 MGHDK, CDR2 SYGVNS.

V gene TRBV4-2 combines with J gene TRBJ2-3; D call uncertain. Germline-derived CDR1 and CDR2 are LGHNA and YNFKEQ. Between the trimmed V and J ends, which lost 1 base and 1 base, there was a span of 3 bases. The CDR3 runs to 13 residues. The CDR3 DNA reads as TGTGCCAGCAGCCAAGCAGGCACAGATACGCAGTATTTT. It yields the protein CASSQAGTDTQYF.

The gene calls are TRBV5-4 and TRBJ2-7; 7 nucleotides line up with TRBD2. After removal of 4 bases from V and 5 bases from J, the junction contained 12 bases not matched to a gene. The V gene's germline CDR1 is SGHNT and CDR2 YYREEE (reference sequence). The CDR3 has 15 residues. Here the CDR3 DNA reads TGTGCCAGCAGCCCCCCGGGAAGCGGGGTACACGAGCAGTACTTC. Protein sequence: CASSPPGSGVHEQYF.